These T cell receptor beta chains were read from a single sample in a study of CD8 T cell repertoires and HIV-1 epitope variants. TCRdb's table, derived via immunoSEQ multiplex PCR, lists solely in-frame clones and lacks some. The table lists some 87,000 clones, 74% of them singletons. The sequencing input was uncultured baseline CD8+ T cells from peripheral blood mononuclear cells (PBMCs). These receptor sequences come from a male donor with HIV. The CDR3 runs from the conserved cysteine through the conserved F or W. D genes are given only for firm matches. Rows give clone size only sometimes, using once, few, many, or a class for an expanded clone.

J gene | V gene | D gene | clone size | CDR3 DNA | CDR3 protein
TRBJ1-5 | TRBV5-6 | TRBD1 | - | TGTGCCAGCAGCCTTACCGGGACAGGGATTCTTAGCAATCAGCCCCAGCATTTT | CASSLTGTGILSNQPQHF
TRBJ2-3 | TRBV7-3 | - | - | TGTGCCAGCAGCTTAGCGAGCGTTGGAGATACGCAGTATTTT | CASSLASVGDTQYF
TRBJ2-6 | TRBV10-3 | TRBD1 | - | TGTGCCATCAGTTCCTGGCTCAGGGGGACAGCGACAACTGGGGCCAACGTCCTGACTTTC | CAISSWLRGTATTGANVLTF
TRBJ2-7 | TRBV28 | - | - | TGTGCCAGCAGTCTGGCAGGGCGAGATGTCTACGAGCAGTACTTC | CASSLAGRDVYEQYF
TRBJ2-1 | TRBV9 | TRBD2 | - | TGTGCCAGCAGCCCTACTAGCGAGTCCTACAATGAGCAGTTCTTC | CASSPTSESYNEQFF
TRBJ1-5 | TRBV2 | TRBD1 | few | TGTGCCAGCGGACCTCCGGGACAGCTTAGCAATCAGCCCCAGCATTTT | CASGPPGQLSNQPQHF
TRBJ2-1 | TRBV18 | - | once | TGTGCCAGCTCACCGACCACAGGCTCCTACAATGAGCAGTTCTTC | CASSPTTGSYNEQFF
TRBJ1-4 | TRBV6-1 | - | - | TGTGCCAGCAGTGAAGAGGAGTGGGGCTCCAATGAAAAACTGTTTTTT | CASSEEEWGSNEKLFF
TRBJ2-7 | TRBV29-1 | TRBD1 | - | TGCAGCGCTGGACAGGGCCATAACGAGCAGTACTTC | CSAGQGHNEQYF
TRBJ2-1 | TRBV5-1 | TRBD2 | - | TGCGCCAGCATAGGGACTAGCGGACTCAATGAGCAGTTCTTC | CASIGTSGLNEQFF
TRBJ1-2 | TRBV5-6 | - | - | TGTGCCAGCAGCTTGGGACAGCGTAACTATGGCTACACCTTC | CASSLGQRNYGYTF
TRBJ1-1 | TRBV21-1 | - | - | TGTGCCAGCAGCAAATATCCCGAGGGATTTGAGAACACTGAAGCTTTCTTT | CASSKYPEGFENTEAFF
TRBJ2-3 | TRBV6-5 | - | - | TGTGCCAGCAGTTCACCGAAACATCGCACAGATACGCAGTATTTT | CASSSPKHRTDTQYF
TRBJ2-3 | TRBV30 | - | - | TGTGCCTGGAGCGCGTATAGGGCAGATACGCAGTATTTT | CAWSAYRADTQYF
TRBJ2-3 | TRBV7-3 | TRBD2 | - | TGTGCCAGCAGCCAGGGACTAGCGGGGCCCACAGATACGCAGTATTTT | CASSQGLAGPTDTQYF
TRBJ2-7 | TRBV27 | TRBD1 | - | TGTGCCAGCAGCCGCCCGGACAGGGGAGGCGGGAACCCCAACGAGCAGTACTTC | CASSRPDRGGGNPNEQYF
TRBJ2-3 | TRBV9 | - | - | TGTGCCAGCAGCCTCGTAAGCACAGATACGCAGTATTTT | CASSLVSTDTQYF
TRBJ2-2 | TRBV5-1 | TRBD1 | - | TGCGCCAGCAGCTTTGGGACAGCGAACACCGGGGAGCTGTTTTTT | CASSFGTANTGELFF
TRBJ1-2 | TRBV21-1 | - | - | TGTGCCAGCAGCAAAGCGCTTAAGGCGCCGGGTGATGGCTACACCTTC | CASSKALKAPGDGYTF
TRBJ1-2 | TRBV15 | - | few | TGTGCCACCAGCAGAGATACAGGGAATGGCTACACCTTC | CATSRDTGNGYTF
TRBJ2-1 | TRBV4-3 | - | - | TGCGCCAGCAGCCAAGATGTTGGGGGAAACAATGAGCAGTTCTTC | CASSQDVGGNNEQFF
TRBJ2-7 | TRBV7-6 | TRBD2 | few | TGTGCCAGCAGCCGGGGGGGGCTGTCTTACGAGCAGTACTTC | CASSRGGLSYEQYF
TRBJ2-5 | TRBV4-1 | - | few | TGCGCCAGCAACCAAGATATGACGGGGTTTGAGACCCAGTACTTC | CASNQDMTGFETQYF
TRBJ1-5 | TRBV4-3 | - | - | TGCGCCAGCAGCCATACAGGCTTTCGCAATCAGCCCCAGCATTTT | CASSHTGFRNQPQHF
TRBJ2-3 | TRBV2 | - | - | TGTGCCAGTACCGATTTAGGGCTAGCGACAGATACGCAGTATTTT | CASTDLGLATDTQYF
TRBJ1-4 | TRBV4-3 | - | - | TGCGCCAGCAGCCAGGGGTCAAATGAAAAACTGTTTTTT | CASSQGSNEKLFF
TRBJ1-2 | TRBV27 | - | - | TGTGCCAGCAGTCCCCGGACACCTAGTAAGGGTTATGGCTACACCTTC | CASSPRTPSKGYGYTF
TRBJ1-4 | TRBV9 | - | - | TGTGCCAGCAGCGTCGGACTATCCGGGACCGAGGGCGAAAAACTGTTTTTT | CASSVGLSGTEGEKLFF
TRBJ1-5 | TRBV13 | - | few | TGTGCCAGCAGCTCGACCCGGAGCAATCAGCCCCAGCATTTT | CASSSTRSNQPQHF
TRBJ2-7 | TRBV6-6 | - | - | TGTGCCAGCAGTCGTGCGGTAGAGCAGTACTTC | CASSRAVEQYF
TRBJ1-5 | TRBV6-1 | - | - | TGTGCCAGCAGTGAAGTCGGAAATCAGCCCCAGCATTTT | CASSEVGNQPQHF
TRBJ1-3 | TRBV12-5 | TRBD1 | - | TGTGCTAGTGGCCTCGGACAGGGCACCTCTGGAAACACCATATATTTT | CASGLGQGTSGNTIYF
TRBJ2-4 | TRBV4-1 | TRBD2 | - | TGCGCCAGCAGCCAAGATTGGGCGGGAGGGGACCATCGGTCAAAAAACATTCAGTACTTC | CASSQDWAGGDHRSKNIQYF
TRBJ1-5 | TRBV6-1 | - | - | TGTGCCAGCAGTGTCCAGGACGGCCCTTCGCAGCCCCAGCATTTT | CASSVQDGPSQPQHF
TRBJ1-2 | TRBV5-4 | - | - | TGTGCCAGCAGCTTGAAGTTAGTGGGTGGCTACACCTTC | CASSLKLVGGYTF
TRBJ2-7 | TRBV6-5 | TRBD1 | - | TGTGCCAGCAGCTCGGGACAGTCTTCCTACGAGCAGTACTTC | CASSSGQSSYEQYF
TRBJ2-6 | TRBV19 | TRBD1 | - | TGTGCCAGTAGTCGGGACAGGGCCAATGGGGCCAACGTCCTGACTTTC | CASSRDRANGANVLTF
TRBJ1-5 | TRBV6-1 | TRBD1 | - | TGTGCCAGCAGCCCGGGACAGCAAGGAAATCAGCCCCAGCATTTT | CASSPGQQGNQPQHF
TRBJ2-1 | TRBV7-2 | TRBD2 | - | TGTGCCAGCAGCTTAGTAGTGGGACTAGACCTGAATGAGCAGTTCTTC | CASSLVVGLDLNEQFF
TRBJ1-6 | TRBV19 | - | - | TGTGCCTCAAAGGCGACCCTGGCCGAGGCCCTCCACTTT | CASKATLAEALHF